These T cell receptor beta chains were read from a single sample in a study of PD-1 blockade in classical Hodgkin lymphoma. The protocol was immunoSEQ multiplex PCR, while the TCRdb copy is restricted to in-frame clones and leaves out a portion. The data show tens of thousands of clones, with around four fifths seen just once and around 37% held by the top ten. Here the sequenced sample was peripheral blood mononuclear cells (PBMCs), taken before the fourth cycle of nivolumab. These receptor sequences come from a human donor with classical Hodgkin lymphoma. Both conserved end residues are part of each CDR3.

V gene,J gene,CDR3 length,CDR3 protein
TRBV15,TRBJ1-2,18,CATSKREGQGFPNYGYTF
TRBV6-6,TRBJ1-4,12,CASSLYSGKLFF
TRBV6-4,TRBJ2-4,18,CASSDRLGWGRYKNIQYF
TRBV28,TRBJ1-6,17,CASSLTSAGEVNSPLHF
TRBV10-1,TRBJ1-2,17,CASSLLRQASSNYGYTF
TRBV5-1,TRBJ1-1,11,CASIRQGEAFF
TRBV9,TRBJ2-7,15,CASSEAGDLSYEQYF
TRBV19,TRBJ2-5,13,CASSGAEKETQYF
TRBV6-5,TRBJ2-7,14,CASSSGLAIHEQYF
TRBV7-2,TRBJ1-2,13,CASTPTGTGRFTF
TRBV30,TRBJ2-5,15,CAWSAQRTGKETQYF
TRBV10-3,TRBJ1-2,14,CAISERGRGYGYTF
TRBV2,TRBJ1-2,16,CASSEGALTGGDGYTF
TRBV9,TRBJ1-1,16,CASSPRTGLMNTEAFF
TRBV7-9,TRBJ2-1,14,CATPTSGGPPSEFF
TRBV7-6,TRBJ1-3,17,CASSARQGVLSGNTIYF
TRBV9,TRBJ2-1,18,CASSANPRRGFVVNEQFF
TRBV18,TRBJ2-1,14,CASSRGTEYNEQFF